One and the same sample provided the 11 T cell receptor beta chains below, sequenced in a study of blood T cell repertoires in COVID-19. Repertoires were generated with immunoSEQ multiplex PCR, while TCRdb's copy carries only in-frame clones and drops some. The sample gives 55,000 to 75,000 clones, around 82% of which show up once; 16% is in the top ten. Sequenced sample: peripheral blood. The receptor source for this set is an elderly man with active COVID-19.

This chain uses TRBV19 with TRBJ1-5; 9 bases align to TRBD1. The CDR3 runs to 15 residues. CDR1 LNHDA and CDR2 SQIVND come from the germline V gene (reference sequence). Germline trimming cut 6 bases from V and 3 bases from J; bases unmatched to any gene: 6. The CDR3 bases are TGTGCCAGTAGCCTTACAGGGGGCTTCAATCAGCCCCAGCATTTT. Amino acids: CASSLTGGFNQPQHF.

The chain couples TRBV19 to TRBJ2-4, with D maybe TRBD2 (6 bases). This CDR3 has 17 amino acids. Looked up from germline, CDR1 is LNHDA and CDR2 is SQIVND (reference sequence). Trimming pared 5 bases from V and 0 bases from J, leaving 17 bases between. The CDR3 DNA follows: TGTGCCAGTAGTGCCAGGGTCGGGGGAATAGCCAAAAACATTCAGTACTTC. Its protein is CASSARVGGIAKNIQYF.

The V call is TRBV7-3, the J call TRBJ2-1, with D possibly being TRBD2 (5 bases). The V end was cut by 6 bases, the J end by 9 bases, with 12 bases between. The CDR3 covers 12 residues. Germline V lookup: CDR1 SGHTA, CDR2 FQGTGA. CDR3 sequence reads: CASSLREGEQFF. The DNA of the CDR3 is TGTGCCAGCAGTTTGAGGGAAGGTGAGCAGTTCTTC.

This chain links TRBV6-5 with TRBJ2-5; 7 bases map to TRBD1. This CDR3 contains 15 residues. Germline CDR1 is MNHEY and CDR2 is SVGAGI. V gave up 6 bases and J gave up 3 bases; unmatched junction bases: 10. The CDR3 loop is CASRGHGRGKETQYF. The CDR3 DNA reads as TGTGCCAGCAGGGGACACGGCAGGGGGAAAGAGACCCAGTACTTC.

V usage is TRBV28 and J usage is TRBJ2-7, with 8 bases lining up with TRBD1. The CDR3 has 12 residues. CDR1 and CDR2 (germline): MDHEN, SYDVKM. The V gene end was trimmed by 6 bases and the J gene end by 7 bases; junction bases not matched to a gene: 5. In nucleotides, the CDR3 is TGTGCCAGCAGACAGGGGGAGATGGAGCAGTACTTC. This translates into CASRQGEMEQYF.

This sequence joins TRBV4-1 and TRBJ2-2; a weak D match, TRBD2 (6 bases). CDR1 is MGHRA and CDR2 is YSYEKL in the germline V gene. This CDR3 has 14 residues. With 4 bases removed from V and 7 bases from J, the gap between germline ends came to 13 bases. The CDR3 here is CASSPPRGFGELFF. In DNA, the CDR3 is TGCGCCAGCAGCCCACCACGGGGGTTCGGGGAGCTGTTTTTT.

The chain joins TRBV6-2 or TRBV6-3 to TRBJ1-6; 10 bases fit TRBD1. The germline gives CDR1 MNHEY, CDR2 SVGEGT. The CDR3 loop spans 17 amino acids. Trimming removed 2 bases from V and 0 bases from J; junction bases left unmatched: 1. In nucleotides, the CDR3 is TGTGCCAGCAGTTACCGGACAGGGGGCTCCTATAATTCACCCCTCCACTTT. The encoded protein is CASSYRTGGSYNSPLHF.

This clone was recorded a few times. DNA of the CDR3: TGTGCCAGCAGCTTCGACCTCAGGGGGTACAATGAGCAGTTCTTC. Its translation is CASSFDLRGYNEQFF. The chain uses TRBV7-2 and TRBJ2-1, with TRBD1 matching over 7 bases. With 3 bases clipped from V and 4 bases from J, the junction kept 6 bases outside the gene matches. The CDR3 has 15 residues. The germline V gene has CDR1 SGHTA and CDR2 FQGNSA.

This clone appeared a single time. CDR3 amino acids: CASSYGAGNYGYTF. Here the CDR3 DNA reads TGTGCCAGCAGTTACGGGGCAGGAAACTATGGCTACACCTTC. The chain joins TRBV6-5 to TRBJ1-2; maybe TRBD1 (5 bases). The CDR3 extends over 14 amino acids. CDR1 MNHEY and CDR2 SVGAGI come from the germline V gene. The V gene lost 2 bases and the J gene lost 2 bases, with 9 bases spanning the gap.

This rearrangement joins TRBV5-1 to TRBJ2-2; TRBD2 matches 9 bases. Germline-derived CDR1 and CDR2 are SGHRS and YFSETQ. J was trimmed by 2 bases and V by 4 bases; bases with no gene match: 9. This CDR3 comprises 17 residues. The CDR3 bases are TGCGCCAGCAGCGGGCGGGAGGGCCTCGAAAACACCGGGGAGCTGTTTTTT. This translates into CASSGREGLENTGELFF. The variable domain in full, completed from reference TRBV5-1 and TRBJ2-2, reads KAGVTQTPRYLIKTRGQQVTLSCSPISGHRSVSWYQQTPGQGLQFLFEYFSETQRNKGNFPGRFSGRQFSNSRSEMNVSTLELGDSALYLCASSGREGLENTGELFFGEGSRLTVL.

This clone was detected only a few times. The rearrangement joins TRBV18 to TRBJ2-2, with 7 nucleotides matching TRBD1. V lost 3 bases, J lost 5 bases, and 9 bases stayed unmatched. Germline-derived CDR1 and CDR2 are KGHSH and LQKENI. This CDR3 comprises 16 residues. This chain's CDR3 is CASSPSIDRATGELFF. The DNA of the CDR3 is TGTGCCAGCTCACCGTCCATCGACAGGGCGACCGGGGAGCTGTTTTTT.